The clone carrying this T cell receptor (beta chain) was seen a few times. The data derive from a study of blood T cell repertoires in COVID-19. Study background: Sample material is recorded as cDNA or gDNA derived from T cells, B-cell-depleted T cells, or PBMCs.

Germline lookup yields CDR1 MDHEN and CDR2 SYDVKM. The trim removed 3 bases at V and 0 bases at J, leaving 5 bases unmatched. This CDR3 has 17 amino acids. In the original workflow: Researchers report that nucleated cell counts were estimated from reference gene primer amplification. Measured with immunoSEQ multiplex PCR; TCRdb has only the in-frame clones, and not every one. V and J calls plus clone size are reproduced from that table; the DNA served to infer D and trimming. The sample holds about 200,000 clones, approximately 84% seen once. Each participant's cohort was designated according to participant-reported clinical history.

This sequence joins TRBV28 and TRBJ1-6; 7 nucleotides agree with TRBD1. This clonotype was sampled from a man aged 35 to 55 who had recovered from COVID-19. What was sequenced was PBMCs or T cells enriched from blood (not recorded which). The CDR3 is CASSLDRPSSYNSPLHF. Here the CDR3 DNA reads TGTGCCAGCAGTTTGGACAGGCCTAGCTCCTATAATTCACCCCTCCACTTT.